These 5 T cell receptor beta chains share one sample of origin, sequenced in a study of T-cell memory formation after mild COVID-19. TCRdb itself ran the 5' RACE reads through MiXCR, one entry per CDR3 protein. The sample carries roughly 320,000 distinct CDR3 sequences, 25% to 30% recorded once. Source material: PBMCs or a T cell subset sorted from them (not recorded which). The receptors were gathered from an adult woman who had mild COVID-19 (a few samples of this study predate the infection). Cell type and time point are not known.

The chain links TRBV6-5 to TRBJ2-2, with TRBD2 identical over 12 bases. Germline V gene sequence: CDR1 MNHEY, CDR2 SVGAGI. V was clipped by 5 bases and J by 6 bases; unmatched bases: 7. The CDR3 sequence is 16 residues long. In nucleotides, the CDR3 is TGTGCCAGCAGTCATCCTAGCGGGAGGGCCCCCGGGGAGCTGTTTTTT. Encoded protein: CASSHPSGRAPGELFF.

The rearrangement links TRBV12-3 or TRBV12-4 to TRBJ1-2; D ambiguous. The CDR3 has 12 amino acids. V lost 4 bases, J lost 7 bases, and 10 bases lay in between. The CDR3 protein is CASSSPQGGYTF. As DNA, the CDR3 is TGTGCCAGCAGTTCCCCGCAAGGTGGCTACACCTTC.

This clonotype was picked up a small number of times. This chain connects TRBV7-9 to TRBJ2-5; D is undetermined. Germline lookup yields CDR1 SEHNR and CDR2 FQNEAQ (reference sequence). Trimming took 1 base from V and 7 from J, leaving 7 bases between them. The CDR3 is 12 residues long. CDR3 in DNA: TGTGCCAGCAGCTTAGAAACGGGGACCCAGTACTTC. This translates into CASSLETGTQYF.

The V gene is TRBV27, the J gene TRBJ2-5; 11 bases align to TRBD2. The germline V gene has CDR1 MNHEY and CDR2 SMNVEV (reference sequence). The junction had 4 bases not matched to a gene; V was cut back by 4 bases and J by 3 bases. This CDR3 contains 15 residues. CDR3 in DNA: TGTGCCAGCAGTTCGTATAGCGGGGGGGAAGAGACCCAGTACTTC. Residues: CASSSYSGGEETQYF.

This clonotype was seen only a few times. CDR3: CASSLAGAGTTFSYEQYF. CDR3 nucleotide sequence: TGCGCCAGCAGCTTGGCCGGGGCAGGGACTACCTTCTCCTACGAGCAGTACTTC. The gene calls are TRBV5-1 and TRBJ2-7; TRBD2 matches at 7 bases. This CDR3 has 18 amino acids. The V segment lost 0 bases and the J segment 0 bases; nucleotides outside the gene matches: 12. Germline CDR1 reads SGHRS; CDR2 reads YFSETQ.